The source of this T cell receptor beta chain is a study of tumor-infiltrating lymphocytes in oesophageal squamous cell carcinoma. TCRdb passed the PCR reads through MiXCR, listing each CDR3 protein once. The table shows about 17,000 distinct CDR3 sequences, with about 43% occurring only once. This CDR3 region has 14 residues. Germline CDR1 SGHTA, CDR2 FQGTGA. V was pared by 0 bases and J by 6 bases, with 8 bases between. Sequencing used normal esophageal tissue next to the tumor. The origin of this receptor is a female donor with esophageal squamous cell carcinoma. The chain has TRBV7-3 and TRBJ2-2; maybe TRBD1 (5 bases). The CDR3 DNA reads as TGTGCCAGCAGCTTAACCCCAGGGCCCGGGGAGCTGTTTTTT. It encodes CASSLTPGPGELFF.